This T cell receptor (beta chain) was documented in a study of blood T cell repertoires in COVID-19. The CDR3 spans 17 residues. Germline loops: CDR1 MDHEN, CDR2 SYDVKM. Trimming removed 3 bases at V and 0 bases at J, with 17 bases between. Profiling relied on immunoSEQ multiplex PCR, and the TCRdb table lists in-frame clones only, not all of them. The data contain 150,000 or so clones, about 79% of them seen just once; the ten biggest clones take up over 9%. Two consecutive negative NP/OP PCR tests, clearance, or resolved symptoms defined Cohort 3 recovery. This TCR was sampled from a man between 50 and 59 years old who had recovered from COVID-19. Sequencing was done on a sample of PBMCs or T cells enriched from blood (not recorded which). The chain has TRBV28 and TRBJ1-2; the D is unclear. The CDR3 protein is CASSLVTLGRSNYGYTF. The CDR3 bases are TGTGCCAGCAGTTTGGTCACTCTGGGGAGATCTAACTATGGCTACACCTTC.